A selection of T cell receptor beta chains follows, all from one sample in a study of shared clonotypes between healthy human individuals. The method was immunoSEQ multiplex PCR; TCRdb's version includes in-frame clones alone and lacks a portion of them. Of hundreds of thousands of clones listed, 95% to 97% are singletons. Sequencing input: naive CD8+ T cells sorted from blood. The source of these receptors is a woman aged 25 to 39 in good health. CDR3s include the opening cysteine and the closing phenylalanine or tryptophan. Fields, in order: J gene, V gene, D gene, clone size, CDR3 protein, CDR3 DNA. A D gene is named only where the DNA matches it firmly. The size of a clone is reported for some rows only, either as once, few or many, or as a class for expanded clones.

j_gene: TRBJ2-2
v_gene: TRBV9
d_gene: TRBD2
abundance: -
CDR3aa: CASSPSGRPMNTGELFF
CDR3nt: TGTGCCAGCAGTCCGAGCGGGAGACCGATGAACACCGGGGAGCTGTTTTTT

j_gene: TRBJ2-4
v_gene: TRBV5-6
d_gene: -
abundance: -
CDR3aa: CASSLGQGTYIQYF
CDR3nt: TGTGCCAGCAGCTTGGGGCAGGGTACCTACATTCAGTACTTC

j_gene: TRBJ2-5
v_gene: TRBV4-2
d_gene: -
abundance: -
CDR3aa: CASSQDWETQYF
CDR3nt: TGTGCCAGCAGCCAAGATTGGGAGACCCAGTACTTC

j_gene: TRBJ2-5
v_gene: TRBV7-2
d_gene: TRBD1
abundance: once
CDR3aa: CASSPLRGLKETQYF
CDR3nt: TGTGCCAGCAGCCCCCTCAGGGGGCTTAAAGAGACCCAGTACTTC

j_gene: TRBJ2-7
v_gene: TRBV5-6
d_gene: TRBD1
abundance: -
CDR3aa: CASRSGTGLVEQYF
CDR3nt: TGTGCCAGCAGGTCCGGGACAGGGTTGGTCGAGCAGTACTTC

j_gene: TRBJ1-2
v_gene: TRBV29-1
d_gene: -
abundance: -
CDR3aa: CSVGTDYGYTF
CDR3nt: TGCAGCGTTGGGACAGACTATGGCTACACCTTC

j_gene: TRBJ1-4
v_gene: TRBV28
d_gene: -
abundance: -
CDR3aa: CASSLSGSNEKLFF
CDR3nt: TGTGCCAGCAGTTTATCCGGGTCCAATGAAAAACTGTTTTTT

j_gene: TRBJ1-2
v_gene: TRBV4-2
d_gene: -
abundance: -
CDR3aa: CASSQDNGGFKVIWGYTF
CDR3nt: TGTGCCAGCAGCCAGGATAATGGGGGGTTCAAAGTCATATGGGGCTACACCTTC

j_gene: TRBJ2-1
v_gene: TRBV19
d_gene: -
abundance: -
CDR3aa: CASSILPLQGPNPYNEQFF
CDR3nt: TGTGCCAGTAGTATACTCCCCTTACAGGGCCCTAACCCCTACAATGAGCAGTTCTTC

j_gene: TRBJ1-1
v_gene: TRBV9
d_gene: -
abundance: -
CDR3aa: CASGMTAYTEAFF
CDR3nt: TGTGCCAGCGGGATGACAGCCTACACTGAAGCTTTCTTT

j_gene: TRBJ1-5
v_gene: TRBV5-3
d_gene: -
abundance: -
CDR3aa: CARSRRTGNQPQHF
CDR3nt: TGTGCCAGAAGCCGGCGCACAGGTAATCAGCCCCAGCATTTT

j_gene: TRBJ2-6
v_gene: TRBV29-1
d_gene: -
abundance: -
CDR3aa: CSVEVYTSGANVLTF
CDR3nt: TGCAGCGTTGAAGTTTACACCTCTGGGGCCAACGTCCTGACTTTC

j_gene: TRBJ2-2
v_gene: TRBV11-2
d_gene: -
abundance: -
CDR3aa: CASSLDLKRSNTGELFF
CDR3nt: TGTGCCAGCAGCTTAGATCTTAAGCGCTCGAACACCGGGGAGCTGTTTTTT

j_gene: TRBJ1-1
v_gene: TRBV28
d_gene: -
abundance: -
CDR3aa: CASIPDHRALLDTEAFF
CDR3nt: TGTGCCAGCATTCCCGACCACAGGGCCCTCTTGGACACTGAAGCTTTCTTT

j_gene: TRBJ1-1
v_gene: TRBV9
d_gene: -
abundance: -
CDR3aa: CASSVAGEGAEAFF
CDR3nt: TGTGCCAGCAGCGTAGCAGGAGAGGGGGCTGAAGCTTTCTTT

j_gene: TRBJ1-1
v_gene: TRBV28
d_gene: -
abundance: -
CDR3aa: CASSPDGTEAFF
CDR3nt: TGTGCCAGCAGTCCGGACGGGACTGAAGCTTTCTTT

j_gene: TRBJ1-2
v_gene: TRBV29-1
d_gene: -
abundance: -
CDR3aa: CSVEVGWAGEVSGYTF
CDR3nt: TGCAGCGTTGAAGTAGGGTGGGCGGGGGAAGTAAGCGGCTACACCTTC

j_gene: TRBJ1-5
v_gene: TRBV7-4
d_gene: -
abundance: -
CDR3aa: CASSLEGPYYSNQPQHF
CDR3nt: TGTGCCAGCAGCTTAGAAGGGCCATATTATAGCAATCAGCCCCAGCATTTT

j_gene: TRBJ2-7
v_gene: TRBV15
d_gene: TRBD2
abundance: -
CDR3aa: CATSRDRSGLAARDEQYF
CDR3nt: TGTGCCACCAGCAGAGATAGATCGGGGCTAGCGGCAAGGGACGAGCAGTACTTC

j_gene: TRBJ2-2
v_gene: TRBV9
d_gene: -
abundance: -
CDR3aa: CASAWGNTGELFF
CDR3nt: TGTGCCAGCGCGTGGGGGAACACCGGGGAGCTGTTTTTT

j_gene: TRBJ1-4
v_gene: TRBV18
d_gene: -
abundance: -
CDR3aa: CASSPPDEKLFF
CDR3nt: TGTGCCAGCTCACCACCGGACGAAAAACTGTTTTTT

j_gene: TRBJ2-5
v_gene: TRBV6-1
d_gene: -
abundance: -
CDR3aa: CASRKRGSQETQYF
CDR3nt: TGTGCCAGCAGGAAACGGGGGTCTCAAGAGACCCAGTACTTC

j_gene: TRBJ1-5
v_gene: TRBV23-1
d_gene: -
abundance: -
CDR3aa: CASSPDGINQPQHF
CDR3nt: TGCGCCAGCAGCCCGGACGGTATCAATCAGCCCCAGCATTTT

j_gene: TRBJ2-1
v_gene: TRBV28
d_gene: -
abundance: -
CDR3aa: CATTSSGADEQFF
CDR3nt: TGTGCCACCACCTCATCAGGGGCTGATGAGCAGTTCTTC

j_gene: TRBJ2-7
v_gene: TRBV5-5
d_gene: TRBD1
abundance: once
CDR3aa: CASSFGTGDYEQYF
CDR3nt: TGTGCCAGCAGCTTTGGGACAGGGGACTACGAGCAGTACTTC

j_gene: TRBJ2-1
v_gene: TRBV5-8
d_gene: TRBD2
abundance: -
CDR3aa: CASSLALAGVYEQFF
CDR3nt: TGTGCCAGCAGCTTGGCACTAGCGGGTGTCTATGAGCAGTTCTTC

j_gene: TRBJ2-7
v_gene: TRBV5-4
d_gene: -
abundance: -
CDR3aa: CASSEGTAEQYF
CDR3nt: TGTGCCAGCAGCGAGGGGACCGCGGAGCAGTACTTC

j_gene: TRBJ2-7
v_gene: TRBV19
d_gene: -
abundance: -
CDR3aa: CASSPVVFAFYEQYF
CDR3nt: TGTGCCAGTAGCCCCGTGGTTTTTGCCTTCTACGAGCAGTACTTC

j_gene: TRBJ2-2
v_gene: TRBV10-3
d_gene: TRBD2
abundance: once
CDR3aa: CAISSPTSGRTGELFF
CDR3nt: TGTGCCATCAGCTCACCGACTAGCGGGAGAACCGGGGAGCTGTTTTTT

j_gene: TRBJ2-1
v_gene: TRBV10-2
d_gene: TRBD2
abundance: -
CDR3aa: CATGTSGVRNEQFF
CDR3nt: TGCGCCACCGGGACTAGCGGAGTAAGGAATGAGCAGTTCTTC

j_gene: TRBJ2-2
v_gene: TRBV5-1
d_gene: -
abundance: -
CDR3aa: CASSWTDMDTGELFF
CDR3nt: TGCGCCAGCAGCTGGACCGACATGGACACCGGGGAGCTGTTTTTT

j_gene: TRBJ1-3
v_gene: TRBV27
d_gene: -
abundance: few
CDR3aa: CASSRGQHSGNTIYF
CDR3nt: TGTGCCAGCAGCCGGGGTCAACACTCTGGAAACACCATATATTTT

j_gene: TRBJ2-1
v_gene: TRBV5-4
d_gene: -
abundance: -
CDR3aa: CASSSNPNEQFF
CDR3nt: TGTGCCAGCAGCTCAAACCCCAATGAGCAGTTCTTC

j_gene: TRBJ1-1
v_gene: TRBV5-1
d_gene: -
abundance: -
CDR3aa: CASSPLGGTEAFF
CDR3nt: TGCGCCAGCAGCCCCCTCGGTGGCACTGAAGCTTTCTTT

j_gene: TRBJ1-4
v_gene: TRBV2
d_gene: -
abundance: -
CDR3aa: CASSEALRQARHEKLFF
CDR3nt: TGTGCCAGCAGTGAAGCGCTTCGGCAGGCAAGGCATGAAAAACTGTTTTTT

j_gene: TRBJ2-1
v_gene: TRBV2
d_gene: -
abundance: -
CDR3aa: CASSEAGRYNEQFF
CDR3nt: TGTGCCAGCAGTGAGGCAGGCCGATACAATGAGCAGTTCTTC

j_gene: TRBJ2-3
v_gene: TRBV11-2
d_gene: -
abundance: once
CDR3aa: CASSSGGDTQYF
CDR3nt: TGTGCCAGCAGCTCTGGGGGGGATACGCAGTATTTT

j_gene: TRBJ2-1
v_gene: TRBV10-1
d_gene: TRBD2
abundance: -
CDR3aa: CASSKAGGPSGEQFF
CDR3nt: TGCGCCAGCAGTAAAGCGGGAGGGCCCTCTGGGGAGCAGTTCTTC

j_gene: TRBJ2-7
v_gene: TRBV5-4
d_gene: TRBD2
abundance: -
CDR3aa: CASSFTGTSTEQYF
CDR3nt: TGTGCCAGCAGCTTTACCGGGACTAGCACGGAGCAGTACTTC

j_gene: TRBJ1-5
v_gene: TRBV7-8
d_gene: -
abundance: -
CDR3aa: CASSLGPQNQPQHF
CDR3nt: TGTGCCAGCAGCTTAGGGCCCCAAAATCAGCCCCAGCATTTT

j_gene: TRBJ1-2
v_gene: TRBV27
d_gene: -
abundance: -
CDR3aa: CASSISGDPNYGYTF
CDR3nt: TGTGCCAGCAGTATCTCAGGGGACCCTAACTATGGCTACACCTTC

j_gene: TRBJ2-7
v_gene: TRBV5-4
d_gene: -
abundance: -
CDR3aa: CASTSGTTEYF
CDR3nt: TGTGCCAGCACCTCAGGGACCACCGAGTACTTC